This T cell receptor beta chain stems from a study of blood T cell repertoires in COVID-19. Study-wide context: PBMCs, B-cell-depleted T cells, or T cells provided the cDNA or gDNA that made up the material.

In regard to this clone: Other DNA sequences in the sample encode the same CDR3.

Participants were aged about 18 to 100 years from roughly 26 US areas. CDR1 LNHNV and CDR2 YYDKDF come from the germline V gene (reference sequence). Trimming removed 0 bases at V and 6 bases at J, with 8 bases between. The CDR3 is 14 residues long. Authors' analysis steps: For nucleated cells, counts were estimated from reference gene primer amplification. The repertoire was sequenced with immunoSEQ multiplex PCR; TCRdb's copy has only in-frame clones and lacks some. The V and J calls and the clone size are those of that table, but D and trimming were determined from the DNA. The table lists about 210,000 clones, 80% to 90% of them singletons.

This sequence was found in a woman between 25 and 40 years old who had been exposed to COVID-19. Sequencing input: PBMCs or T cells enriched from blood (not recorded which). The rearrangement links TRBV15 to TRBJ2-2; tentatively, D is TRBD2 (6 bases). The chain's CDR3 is CATSRDPGAGELFF. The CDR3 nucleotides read TGTGCCACCAGCAGAGATCCGGGAGCCGGGGAGCTGTTTTTT.